This TCR beta chain was profiled in a study of shared clonotypes between healthy human individuals. Profiled with immunoSEQ multiplex PCR; TCRdb holds only in-frame clones, not every one. The sample holds approximately 740,000 clones, over 65% seen once. The receptor's source is a woman in her 30s in good health. Sequenced sample: memory CD4+ T cells sorted from blood. The subset denotes: CD45RA-negative fraction.

This chain's CDR3 is CASSLPTTYNEQFF. The CDR3 coding sequence is TGTGCCAGCAGTTTACCAACAACCTACAATGAGCAGTTCTTC. The chain carries TRBV28 and TRBJ2-1; D call uncertain. The CDR3 contains 14 residues. The germline V gene encodes CDR1 MDHEN and CDR2 SYDVKM. The V gene lost 2 bases and the J gene lost 2 bases, with 7 bases spanning the gap.